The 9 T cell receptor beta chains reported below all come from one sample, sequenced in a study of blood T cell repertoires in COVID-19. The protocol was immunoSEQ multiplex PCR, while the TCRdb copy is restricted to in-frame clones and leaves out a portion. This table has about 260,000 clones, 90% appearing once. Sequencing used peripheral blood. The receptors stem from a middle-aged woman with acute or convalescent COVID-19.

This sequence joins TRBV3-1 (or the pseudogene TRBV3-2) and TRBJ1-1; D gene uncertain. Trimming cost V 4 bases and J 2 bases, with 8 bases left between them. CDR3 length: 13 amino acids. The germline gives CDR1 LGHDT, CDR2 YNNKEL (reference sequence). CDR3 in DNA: TGTGCCAGCAGCCCCGTTACAAACACTGAAGCTTTCTTT. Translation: CASSPVTNTEAFF.

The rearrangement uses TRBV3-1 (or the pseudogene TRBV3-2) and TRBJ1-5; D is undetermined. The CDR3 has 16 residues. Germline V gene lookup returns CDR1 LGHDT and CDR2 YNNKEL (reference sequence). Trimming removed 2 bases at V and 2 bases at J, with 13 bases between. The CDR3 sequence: CASSQWAGMGNQPQHF. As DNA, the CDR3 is TGTGCCAGCAGCCAATGGGCAGGCATGGGCAATCAGCCCCAGCATTTT.

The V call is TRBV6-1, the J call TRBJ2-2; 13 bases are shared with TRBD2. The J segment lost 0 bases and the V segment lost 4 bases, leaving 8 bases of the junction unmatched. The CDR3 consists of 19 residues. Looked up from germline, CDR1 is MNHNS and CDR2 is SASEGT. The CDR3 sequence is CASSAPGLAGLPNTGELFF. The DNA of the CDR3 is TGTGCCAGCAGTGCTCCGGGACTAGCGGGGTTGCCGAACACCGGGGAGCTGTTTTTT.

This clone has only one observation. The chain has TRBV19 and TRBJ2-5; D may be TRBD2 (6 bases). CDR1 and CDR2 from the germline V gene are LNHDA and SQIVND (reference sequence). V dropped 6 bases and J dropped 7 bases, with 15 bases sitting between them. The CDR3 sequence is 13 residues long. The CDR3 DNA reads TGTGCCAGTAGCGGGGGTGAGGGAATGACCCAGTACTTC. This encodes CASSGGEGMTQYF.

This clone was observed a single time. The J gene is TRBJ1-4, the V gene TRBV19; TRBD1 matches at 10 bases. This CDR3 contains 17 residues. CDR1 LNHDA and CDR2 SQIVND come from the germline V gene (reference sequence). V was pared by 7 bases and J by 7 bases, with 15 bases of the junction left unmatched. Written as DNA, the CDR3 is TGTGCCAGTACTCAACCGGGACAGGGGTCTAAAGGTGAAAAACTGTTTTTT. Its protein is CASTQPGQGSKGEKLFF.

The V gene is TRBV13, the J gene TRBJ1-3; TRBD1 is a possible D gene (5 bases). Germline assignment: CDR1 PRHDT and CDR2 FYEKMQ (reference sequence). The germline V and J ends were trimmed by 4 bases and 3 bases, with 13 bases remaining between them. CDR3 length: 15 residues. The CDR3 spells CASSSLRVNGNTIYF. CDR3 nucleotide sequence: TGTGCCAGCAGCTCCCTCAGGGTCAATGGAAACACCATATATTTT.

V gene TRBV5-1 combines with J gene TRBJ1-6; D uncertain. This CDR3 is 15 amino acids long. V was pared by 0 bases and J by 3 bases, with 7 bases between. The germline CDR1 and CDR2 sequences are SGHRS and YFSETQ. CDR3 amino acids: CASSLGYRYNSPLHF. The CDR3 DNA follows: TGCGCCAGCAGCTTGGGCTACCGCTATAATTCACCCCTCCACTTT. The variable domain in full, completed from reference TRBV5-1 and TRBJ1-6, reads KAGVTQTPRYLIKTRGQQVTLSCSPISGHRSVSWYQQTPGQGLQFLFEYFSETQRNKGNFPGRFSGRQFSNSRSEMNVSTLELGDSALYLCASSLGYRYNSPLHFGNGTRLTVT.

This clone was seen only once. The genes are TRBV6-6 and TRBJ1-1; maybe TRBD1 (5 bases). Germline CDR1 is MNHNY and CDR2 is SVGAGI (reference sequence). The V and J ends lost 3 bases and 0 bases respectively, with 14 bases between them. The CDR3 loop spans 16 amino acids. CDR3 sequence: CASSYGGVRMNTEAFF. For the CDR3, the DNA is TGTGCCAGCAGTTATGGGGGGGTCCGGATGAACACTGAAGCTTTCTTT.

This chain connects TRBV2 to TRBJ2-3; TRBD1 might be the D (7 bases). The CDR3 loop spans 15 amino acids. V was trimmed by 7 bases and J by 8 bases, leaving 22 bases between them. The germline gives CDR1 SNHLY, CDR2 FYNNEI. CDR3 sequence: CASTEGGGPGGTQYF. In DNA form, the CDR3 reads TGTGCCAGCACAGAGGGGGGCGGGCCAGGGGGTACGCAGTATTTT. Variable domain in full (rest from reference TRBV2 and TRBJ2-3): EPEVTQTPSHQVTQMGQEVILRCVPISNHLYFYWYRQILGQKVEFLVSFYNNEISEKSEIFDDQFSVERPDGSNFTLKIRSTKLEDSAMYFCASTEGGGPGGTQYFGPGTRLTVL.